Given below is one T cell receptor (beta chain) in context. Authors' methods: Scientists estimated how many nucleated cells there were by amplifying reference gene primers. Sequencing was performed with immunoSEQ multiplex PCR; in TCRdb, only in-frame clones are kept and a portion is missing. V, J and clone size were drawn from that table, and D and trimming were deduced from the DNA. The sample records 200,000 to 250,000 clones, 65% to 85% being singletons. The data stem from a study of blood T cell repertoires in COVID-19. Study-wide background: The origin of the acute and convalescent COVID-19 samples was the United States, Italy and Spain. T cells, B-cell-depleted T cells, or PBMCs provided the cDNA or gDNA that served as material.

During active infection, Seattle patients enrolled and were then monitored through disease. The CDR3 has 12 amino acids. Germline CDR1 and CDR2: SEHNR and FQNEAQ (reference sequence). V was trimmed by 1 base and J by 6 bases, leaving 7 bases between them. Sequenced: peripheral blood. The chain couples TRBV7-9 to TRBJ2-7; D unclear. This sequence originates from a young woman with COVID-19, enrolled during active disease. The CDR3 sequence is CASSLGRFEQYF. In DNA form, the CDR3 reads TGTGCCAGCAGCTTAGGTAGATTCGAGCAGTACTTC. The full variable domain, rest sourced from reference TRBV7-9 and TRBJ2-7, is DTGVSQNPRHKITKRGQNVTFRCDPISEHNRLYWYRQTLGQGPEFLTYFQNEAQLEKSRLLSDRFSAERPKGSFSTLEIQRTEQGDSAMYLCASSLGRFEQYFGPGTRLTVT.